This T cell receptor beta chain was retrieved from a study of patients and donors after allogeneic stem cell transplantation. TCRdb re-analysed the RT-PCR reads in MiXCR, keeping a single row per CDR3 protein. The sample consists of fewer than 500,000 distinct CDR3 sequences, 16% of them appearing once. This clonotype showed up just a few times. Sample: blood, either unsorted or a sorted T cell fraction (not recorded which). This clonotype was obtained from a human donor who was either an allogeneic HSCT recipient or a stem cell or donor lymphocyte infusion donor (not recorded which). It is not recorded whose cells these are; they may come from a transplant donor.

The CDR3: CASSGTGQAYEQYF. For the CDR3, the DNA is TGTGCCAGCAGTGGGACGGGACAGGCCTACGAGCAGTACTTC. The chain is built from TRBV2 and TRBJ2-7; 8 nucleotides agree with TRBD1. Germline CDR1 reads SNHLY; CDR2 reads FYNNEI. The CDR3 covers 14 residues. With V trimmed by 4 bases and J by 2 bases, 4 bases remained unmatched. Complete variable domain (other parts from reference TRBV2 and TRBJ2-7): EPEVTQTPSHQVTQMGQEVILRCVPISNHLYFYWYRQILGQKVEFLVSFYNNEISEKSEIFDDQFSVERPDGSNFTLKIRSTKLEDSAMYFCASSGTGQAYEQYFGPGTRLTVT.